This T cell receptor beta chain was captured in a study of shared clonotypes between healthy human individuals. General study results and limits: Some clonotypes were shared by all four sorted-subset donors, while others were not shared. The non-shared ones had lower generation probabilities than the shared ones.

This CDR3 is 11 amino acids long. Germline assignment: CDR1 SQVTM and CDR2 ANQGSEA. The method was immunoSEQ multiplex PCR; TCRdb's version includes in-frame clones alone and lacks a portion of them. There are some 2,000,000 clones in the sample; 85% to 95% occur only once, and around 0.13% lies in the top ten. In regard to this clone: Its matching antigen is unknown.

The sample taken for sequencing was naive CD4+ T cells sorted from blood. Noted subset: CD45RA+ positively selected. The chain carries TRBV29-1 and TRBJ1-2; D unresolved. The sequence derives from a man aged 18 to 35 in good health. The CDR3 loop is CNAWANYGYTF. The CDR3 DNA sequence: TGCAATGCATGGGCTAACTATGGCTACACCTTC.